These T cell receptor beta chains were read from a single sample in a study of metastatic and nonmetastatic thyroid tumors. TCRdb ran MiXCR on the PCR reads. The repertoire holds about 41,000 clones, roughly 26% seen once, with approximately 15% in the top ten. Sequenced: tumor tissue. These receptors were obtained from a female donor with papillary thyroid cancer or a benign thyroid nodule (not recorded which). Some clones in this sample may be carry-over from other donors' samples. Both conserved end residues are part of each CDR3. Each record gives: D gene, J gene, V gene, clone size, CDR3 protein, CDR3 DNA. A D gene is named only where the DNA matches it firmly. Some rows mark clone size as missing; the rest say once, few, many or name a class of expanded clone.

>-|TRBJ1-1|TRBV12-3/TRBV12-4|few
CASSPLGTSWAFF
TGTGCCAGCAGTCCTCTTGGGACTTCGTGGGCTTTCTTT
>-|TRBJ2-3|TRBV20-1|-
CSARYTSTDTQYF
TGCAGTGCTAGATACACAAGCACAGATACGCAGTATTTT
>TRBD1|TRBJ1-2|TRBV29-1|many
CSVVNIGQVYGYTF
TGCAGCGTAGTTAACATTGGACAGGTCTATGGCTACACCTTC
>-|TRBJ2-1|TRBV5-1|-
CASRSPYRVRGDEQFF
TGCGCCAGCAGATCCCCATACAGGGTGCGGGGCGATGAGCAGTTCTTC
>TRBD1|TRBJ1-2|TRBV29-1|many
CSADRGYGYTF
TGCAGCGCCGACAGGGGCTATGGCTACACCTTC
>TRBD1|TRBJ1-2|TRBV18|many
CASSPGTGEGYTF
TGTGCCAGCTCACCAGGGACAGGGGAAGGCTACACCTTC
>TRBD1|TRBJ1-2|TRBV5-1|medium-sized
CASSFDRDGYTF
TGCGCCAGCAGCTTCGACAGGGATGGCTACACCTTC
>TRBD1|TRBJ2-5|TRBV6-1|-
CASSLRWTGGHGETQYF
TGTGCCAGCAGCCTTAGGTGGACAGGGGGACACGGAGAGACCCAGTACTTC
>-|TRBJ1-2|TRBV12-3/TRBV12-4|many
CASSSSDRLGGGYTF
TGTGCCAGCAGTTCCTCGGATCGGTTGGGCGGGGGCTACACCTTC
>-|TRBJ2-1|TRBV2|many
CASKKAPYSYSEQFF
TGTGCCAGCAAAAAAGCTCCTTACTCCTACAGTGAGCAGTTCTTC
>-|TRBJ2-7|TRBV27|few
CSSSLCPASYEQYF
TGTTCCAGCAGTTTGTGTCCAGCGAGCTACGAGCAGTACTTC
>-|TRBJ1-2|TRBV24-1|many
CATSLPGGGGGYTF
TGTGCCACCAGCCTGCCTGGGGGGGGAGGTGGCTACACCTTC
>TRBD1|TRBJ2-7|TRBV5-1|-
CASSPAGQGASYEQYF
TGCGCCAGCAGCCCTGCTGGCCAGGGGGCTTCCTACGAGCAGTACTTC
>-|TRBJ2-7|TRBV15|-
CATSRGGGEQYF
TGTGCCACCAGCAGAGGAGGGGGCGAGCAGTACTTC
>-|TRBJ1-1|TRBV6-1|-
CASSEPTPGGAFF
TGTGCCAGCAGTGAACCCACTCCGGGTGGAGCTTTCTTT
>-|TRBJ1-1|TRBV20-1|-
CSSKGSGTEAFF
TGCAGTAGCAAGGGGAGCGGCACTGAAGCTTTCTTT
>TRBD2|TRBJ2-7|TRBV3-1|-
CASSQVSGLKTYEQYF
TGTGCCAGCAGCCAAGTTAGCGGGCTTAAAACCTACGAGCAGTACTTC
>-|TRBJ2-2|TRBV20-1|-
CSARFVSKGDTGELFF
TGCAGTGCTAGATTCGTGAGCAAGGGGGACACCGGGGAGCTGTTTTTT
>-|TRBJ2-2|TRBV7-9|many
CASSLYSWDAGELFF
TGTGCCAGCAGCTTATACTCGTGGGATGCCGGGGAGCTGTTTTTT
>-|TRBJ2-3|TRBV24-1|many
CATSSPSEAATQYF
TGTGCCACCAGTTCCCCTAGCGAGGCGGCTACGCAGTATTTT
>TRBD2|TRBJ2-5|TRBV12-3/TRBV12-4|few
CASSFLGGGLQETQYF
TGTGCCAGCAGTTTTCTGGGCGGGGGGCTACAAGAGACCCAGTACTTC
>-|TRBJ2-5|TRBV6-1|-
CASSEGLGLGQETQYF
TGTGCCAGCAGTGAAGGGTTAGGGTTGGGCCAAGAGACCCAGTACTTC
>TRBD2|TRBJ2-7|TRBV20-1|many
CSARGGLASSYEQYF
TGCAGTGCTAGAGGCGGACTAGCGAGCTCCTACGAGCAGTACTTC
>-|TRBJ2-1|TRBV27|few
CASSFSGRYNEQFF
TGTGCCAGCAGTTTTTCAGGGAGATACAATGAGCAGTTCTTC
>TRBD1|TRBJ2-1|TRBV27|few
CASGKTGTTNEQFF
TGTGCCAGCGGGAAGACAGGGACCACAAATGAGCAGTTCTTC
>TRBD2|TRBJ2-1|TRBV9|-
CASSVASGFSYNEQFF
TGTGCCAGCAGCGTAGCTAGCGGGTTCTCCTACAATGAGCAGTTCTTC
>-|TRBJ2-7|TRBV27|medium-sized
CASSFETPLICGDEQYF
TGTGCCAGCAGTTTTGAGACACCGTTGATTTGCGGAGACGAGCAGTACTTC
>-|TRBJ2-1|TRBV6-1|-
CASIRVPGSSYNEQFF
TGTGCCAGCATCCGGGTCCCAGGTAGCTCCTACAATGAGCAGTTCTTC
>TRBD1|TRBJ1-6|TRBV6-1|-
CASSGHWTGGRSPLHF
TGTGCCAGCAGTGGACATTGGACAGGGGGCCGGTCACCCCTCCACTTT
>-|TRBJ1-5|TRBV6-2/TRBV6-3|few
CASSYGDIGNQPQHF
TGTGCCAGCAGTTATGGGGACATAGGCAATCAGCCCCAGCATTTT
>TRBD1|TRBJ2-2|TRBV6-1|few
CASRNGQGEVGELFF
TGTGCCAGCAGGAATGGGCAGGGGGAAGTCGGGGAGCTGTTTTTT
>-|TRBJ2-1|TRBV11-1|many
CASSPEQIRDNEQFF
TGTGCCAGCAGCCCCGAACAGATCAGGGACAATGAGCAGTTCTTC
>TRBD2|TRBJ2-1|TRBV27|few
CASSFSGRENEQFF
TGTGCCAGCAGTTTTAGCGGGAGGGAGAATGAGCAGTTCTTC
>-|TRBJ2-3|TRBV3-1|-
CASSQVSSSTDTQYF
TGTGCCAGCAGCCAAGTTAGTAGTAGCACAGATACGCAGTATTTT
>TRBD2|TRBJ2-7|TRBV10-3|-
CAISPRTSGGYEQYF
TGTGCCATCAGCCCTCGGACTAGCGGGGGCTACGAGCAGTACTTC
>-|TRBJ2-7|TRBV11-2|many
CASSLGYSSYEQYF
TGTGCCAGCAGCTTAGGCTACAGCTCCTACGAGCAGTACTTC
>TRBD2|TRBJ2-7|TRBV20-1|many
CSARGAYEQYF
TGCAGTGCCCGGGGGGCCTACGAGCAGTACTTC
>-|TRBJ1-1|TRBV19|few
CASRGPQGGSTEAFF
TGTGCCAGTAGGGGCCCACAGGGAGGGAGCACTGAAGCTTTCTTT
>-|TRBJ1-6|TRBV20-1|-
CSAREEDLHF
TGCAGTGCTAGAGAGGAGGACCTCCACTTT
>TRBD2|TRBJ2-2|TRBV6-2/TRBV6-3|many
CASRELAGGQDTGELFF
TGTGCCAGCAGGGAACTAGCGGGGGGGCAGGACACCGGGGAGCTGTTTTTT